This T cell receptor (beta chain) was identified in a study of T cells after yellow fever vaccination. General observations from the study: Boosting was followed by the reappearance of most primary-vaccination clones (approximately 95% CD4, around 90% CD8). The presence of abundant clonotypes contaminating from the bulk population was possible in FACS-sorted repertoires. A secondary response was less intense yet reached its peak sooner, at day 5 versus 15.

The CDR3 consists of 15 residues. The germline gives CDR1 DFQATT, CDR2 SNEGSKA (reference sequence). The J segment lost 5 bases and the V segment lost 2 bases, leaving 8 bases of the junction unmatched. Via MiXCR, TCRdb re-called the 5' RACE reads, giving one row per CDR3 protein. The repertoire holds 610,000 or so distinct CDR3 sequences, with around 12% as singletons. The table lists this clonotype with many counts. Its matching antigen is unknown. This clonotype was obtained from a man aged 25-40 years who received the YFV17D yellow fever vaccine. The gene calls are TRBV20-1 and TRBJ2-5, with 10 bases aligning to TRBD2. This specimen was PBMCs, taken on the day of the yellow fever booster vaccination. The CDR3 sequence: CSARPYLAGDETQYF. The CDR3 DNA sequence: TGCAGTGCTAGACCTTATCTAGCGGGAGATGAGACCCAGTACTTC.